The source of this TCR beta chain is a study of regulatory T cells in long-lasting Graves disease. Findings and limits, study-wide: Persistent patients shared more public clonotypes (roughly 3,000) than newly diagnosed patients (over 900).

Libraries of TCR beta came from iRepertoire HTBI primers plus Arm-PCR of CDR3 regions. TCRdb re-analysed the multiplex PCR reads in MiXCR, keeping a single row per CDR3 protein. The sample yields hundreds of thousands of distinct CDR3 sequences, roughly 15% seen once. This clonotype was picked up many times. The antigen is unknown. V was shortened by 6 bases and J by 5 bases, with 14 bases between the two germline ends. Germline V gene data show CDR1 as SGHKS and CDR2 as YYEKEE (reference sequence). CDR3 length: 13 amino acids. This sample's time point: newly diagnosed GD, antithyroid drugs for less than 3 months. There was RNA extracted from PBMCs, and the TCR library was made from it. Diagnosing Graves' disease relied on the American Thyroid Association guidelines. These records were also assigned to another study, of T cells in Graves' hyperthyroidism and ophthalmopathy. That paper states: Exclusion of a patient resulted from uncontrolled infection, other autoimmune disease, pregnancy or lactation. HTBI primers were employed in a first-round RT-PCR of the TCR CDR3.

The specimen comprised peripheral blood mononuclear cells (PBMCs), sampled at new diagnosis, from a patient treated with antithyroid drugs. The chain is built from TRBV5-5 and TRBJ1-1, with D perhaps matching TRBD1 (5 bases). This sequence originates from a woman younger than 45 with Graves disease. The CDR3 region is CASNPQGTTEAFF. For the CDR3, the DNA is TGTGCCAGCAACCCCCAGGGTACGACTGAAGCTTTCTTT.